The present T cell receptor beta chain was sequenced within a study of radiotherapy plus CTLA-4 blockade in lung cancer. A note on this clone: What it recognizes is unknown.

Assay: immunoSEQ multiplex PCR; the TCRdb copy retains only in-frame clones and omits some. The sample consists of approximately 69,000 clones, around 80% of them appearing once. Study-wide points: Dynamics of early blood T cell clones, together with interferon-beta, were reportedly the best predictors of response.

It was focal radiation plus CTLA-4 blockade with ipilimumab that patients with chemo-refractory metastatic non-small-cell lung cancer received. The sample consisted of peripheral blood, taken from a patient treated with radiotherapy plus ipilimumab. This receptor was identified in a human donor with non-small cell lung cancer who had a complete response to radiotherapy plus ipilimumab.

The DNA for the CDR3 is TGTGCCAGCCAGAGGGAGATGAACACTGAAGCTTTCTTT. Protein product: CASQREMNTEAFF. The chain uses TRBV28 and TRBJ1-1, with unresolved D. The CDR3 loop spans 13 amino acids. The V end was cut by 8 bases, the J end by 0 bases, with 10 bases between. CDR1 MDHEN and CDR2 SYDVKM come from the germline V gene.